The entry below gives a single TCR beta chain sequence along with its context. These data originate in a study of blood T cell repertoires in COVID-19. About the study: T cells, B-cell-depleted T cells, or PBMCs supplied cDNA or gDNA.

Per the authors' pipeline: Nucleated cell counts were estimated from reference gene primer amplification. Measured with immunoSEQ multiplex PCR; TCRdb has only the in-frame clones, and not every one. That table gives V, J and clone size, and the DNA gave D and trimming. Of 200,000 to 300,000 clones in the sample, around 88% were seen once. The TCR originated in a man in his thirties or forties with active or convalescent COVID-19. The material sequenced was peripheral blood.

The CDR3 loop is CASSSEGQEISPLHF. CDR3 coding DNA: TGCGCCAGCAGCTCAGAAGGACAGGAAATATCACCCCTCCACTTT. J is TRBJ1-6 and V is TRBV5-1, with 7 bases aligning to TRBD1. J lost 10 bases, V lost 3 bases, and 10 bases had no gene match. Per germline, CDR1 SGHRS and CDR2 YFSETQ. This CDR3 contains 15 residues. The entire variable domain, with the rest obtained from reference TRBV5-1 and TRBJ1-6, is as follows: KAGVTQTPRYLIKTRGQQVTLSCSPISGHRSVSWYQQTPGQGLQFLFEYFSETQRNKGNFPGRFSGRQFSNSRSEMNVSTLELGDSALYLCASSSEGQEISPLHFGNGTRLTVT.